This passage covers 10 T cell receptor beta chains from one sample sequenced in a study of identical twins. Each CDR3 protein is one row after TCRdb ran MiXCR on the 5' RACE reads. The table lists a few hundred thousand distinct CDR3 sequences, roughly 26% of them singletons. The data were also submitted as part of a second study, on T cells expressing NK-cell markers.

The sequencing sample was made of CD4+ T cells sorted from blood. The receptors originated from a woman aged 18-35 years in good health.

This clonotype was seen more than once but under ten times. The chain carries TRBV20-1 and TRBJ2-7; D is uncertain. CDR1 DFQATT and CDR2 SNEGSKA come from the germline V gene (reference sequence). V lost 3 bases to trimming and J lost 0 bases, with 9 bases between them. The CDR3 length is 13 residues. The CDR3 coding sequence is TGCAGTGCTAGGGGAAAACCCTCCTACGAGCAGTACTTC. It codes for CSARGKPSYEQYF.

The V gene is TRBV5-1, the J gene TRBJ2-5, with a tentative D call TRBD2 (6 bases). Germline values: CDR1 SGHRS, CDR2 YFSETQ. V shed 2 bases and J shed 5 bases, with 16 bases lying between them. The CDR3 sequence is 15 residues long. The CDR3 DNA reads as TGCGCCAGCAGCTTTTTTGGGGACTCCGTGGAGACCCAGTACTTC. It translates to CASSFFGDSVETQYF.

For this clonotype: A read error may be the cause here, since a much bigger clone is one base away. The rearrangement joins TRBV5-5 to TRBJ2-6; D possibly matches TRBD1 or TRBD2 (5 bases each). Trimming removed 2 bases from V and 0 bases from J, with 6 bases in between. Per the germline V gene, CDR1 is SGHKS and CDR2 is YYEKEE (reference sequence). The CDR3 consists of 15 residues. As DNA, the CDR3 is TGTGCCAGCAGCTTTGGGGGCTCTGGGGCCAACGTCCTGACTTTC. It yields the protein CASSFGGSGANVLTF.

The J gene is TRBJ2-5, the V gene TRBV29-1; 7 bases fit TRBD2. Germline CDR1 SQVTM, CDR2 ANQGSEA. This CDR3 spans 15 amino acids. Trimming cost V 4 bases and J 4 bases; bases outside gene matches: 12. The CDR3 DNA sequence: TGCAGCGTTGTGACGTGGGCTAGCGGAATAGAGACCCAGTACTTC. Translation: CSVVTWASGIETQYF.

The CDR3 loop reads CASSYSGRSTYEQYF. The CDR3 DNA sequence: TGTGCCAGCAGTTACTCGGGCAGATCGACCTACGAGCAGTACTTC. J is TRBJ2-7 and V is TRBV6-5; D not resolved. The V gene lost 0 bases and the J gene lost 2 bases, with 11 bases spanning the gap. This CDR3 has 15 residues. CDR1 is MNHEY and CDR2 is SVGAGI in the germline V gene.

The chain has TRBV20-1 and TRBJ2-7; maybe TRBD2 (6 bases). CDR1 and CDR2 from the germline V gene are DFQATT and SNEGSKA (reference sequence). The CDR3 is 15 amino acids. V dropped 0 bases and J dropped 6 bases, with 18 bases sitting between them. The DNA for the CDR3 is TGCAGTGCTAGAGACGGACTACTATCTCGATCCGAGCAGTACTTC. This sequence encodes CSARDGLLSRSEQYF.

This clonotype was seen a handful of times. This rearrangement joins TRBV5-1 to TRBJ1-2; D remains unclear. The germline V gene encodes CDR1 SGHRS and CDR2 YFSETQ. The CDR3 length is 14 residues. Trimming stripped 0 bases from V and 4 bases from J, with 10 bases between. The CDR3 loop is CASSLGTDFYGYTF. CDR3 coding DNA: TGCGCCAGCAGCTTGGGAACGGATTTCTATGGCTACACCTTC.

This clonotype was seen a handful of times. The CDR3 sequence is CSVATGNKDEQFF. As DNA, the CDR3 is TGCAGCGTCGCCACAGGGAATAAGGATGAGCAGTTCTTC. The chain carries TRBV29-1 and TRBJ2-1; D might be TRBD1 (6 bases). Germline CDR1 is SQVTM and CDR2 is ANQGSEA. The V end lost 6 bases, the J end lost 8 bases, and 17 bases lay between the germline ends. CDR3 length: 13 residues.

Here the CDR3 DNA reads TGTGCCAGCAGCTTGGTTAGGTTAGCCAAAAACATTCAGTACTTC. Its translation: CASSLVRLAKNIQYF. The V and J genes are TRBV5-8 and TRBJ2-4; unclear D gene. The length of the CDR3 is 15 residues. Deletions cut 0 bases from V and 0 bases from J, with 7 bases between. Germline-derived CDR1 and CDR2 are SGHTS and YDEGEE.

The CDR3 protein is CASSTQGDSTGELFF. The DNA of the CDR3 is TGCGCCAGCAGTACACAGGGGGATTCCACCGGGGAGCTGTTTTTT. This chain connects TRBV5-1 to TRBJ2-2; 8 nucleotides align to TRBD1. Germline lookup yields CDR1 SGHRS and CDR2 YFSETQ. V lost 5 bases to trimming and J lost 4 bases; unmatched junction nucleotides: 7. The CDR3 is made up of 15 amino acids.